This T cell receptor (beta chain) was observed in a study of blood T cell repertoires in COVID-19. The CDR3 has 18 amino acids. The V segment lost 2 bases and the J segment 4 bases; nucleotides outside the gene matches: 11. Germline loops: CDR1 SGHTA, CDR2 FQGNSA. Produced via immunoSEQ multiplex PCR; TCRdb's table is partial and in-frame only. The sample yields approximately 300,000 clones, around 85% seen once. The origin of this receptor is a human donor with COVID-19, enrolled during active disease. The donor label of this sample is uncertain. The sequencing sample was made of peripheral blood. The chain employs TRBV7-2 and TRBJ2-5, with 12 bases identical to TRBD2. CDR3 nucleotides: TGTGCCAGCAGCTTACTAGCGGGAGGGATAAGGAGGGGAGAGACCCAGTACTTC. It codes for CASSLLAGGIRRGETQYF. The whole variable domain, filled in from reference TRBV7-2 and TRBJ2-5, reads GAGVSQSPSNKVTEKGKDVELRCDPISGHTALYWYRQSLGQGLEFLIYFQGNSAPDKSGLPSDRFSAERTGGSVSTLTIQRTQQEDSAVYLCASSLLAGGIRRGETQYFGPGTRLLVL.